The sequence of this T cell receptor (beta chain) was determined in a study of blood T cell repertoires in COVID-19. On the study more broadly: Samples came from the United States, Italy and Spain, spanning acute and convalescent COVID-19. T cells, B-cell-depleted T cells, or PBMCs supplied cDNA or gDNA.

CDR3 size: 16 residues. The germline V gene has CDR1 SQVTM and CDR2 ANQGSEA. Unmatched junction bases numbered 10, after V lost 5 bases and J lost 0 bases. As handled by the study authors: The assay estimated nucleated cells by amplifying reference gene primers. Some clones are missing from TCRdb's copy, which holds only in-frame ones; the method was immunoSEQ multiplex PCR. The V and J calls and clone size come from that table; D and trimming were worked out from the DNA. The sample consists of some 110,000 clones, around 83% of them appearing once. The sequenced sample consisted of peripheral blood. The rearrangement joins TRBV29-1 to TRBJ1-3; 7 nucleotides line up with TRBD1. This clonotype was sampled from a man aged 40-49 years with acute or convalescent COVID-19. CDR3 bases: TGCAGCGTTTCGCAGCCGGGACAGAGCTCTGGAAACACCATATATTTT. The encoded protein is CSVSQPGQSSGNTIYF.